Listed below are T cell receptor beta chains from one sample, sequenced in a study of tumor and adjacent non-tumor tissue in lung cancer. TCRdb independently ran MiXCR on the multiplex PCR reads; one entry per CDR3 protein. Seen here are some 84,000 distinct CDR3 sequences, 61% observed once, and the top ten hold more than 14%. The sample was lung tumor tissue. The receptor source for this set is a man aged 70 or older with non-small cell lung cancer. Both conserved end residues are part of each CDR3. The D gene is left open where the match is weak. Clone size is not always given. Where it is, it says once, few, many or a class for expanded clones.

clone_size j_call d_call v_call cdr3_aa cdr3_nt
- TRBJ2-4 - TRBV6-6 CASSYGAELDIQYF TGTGCCAGCAGTTACGGCGCAGAGTTAGACATTCAGTACTTC
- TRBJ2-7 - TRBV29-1 CSVEAGTSYEQYF TGCAGCGTTGAAGCGGGGACCTCCTACGAGCAGTACTTC
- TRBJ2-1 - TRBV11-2 CASSPGMRGYNEQFF TGTGCCAGCAGCCCGGGGATGAGAGGTTACAATGAACAGTTCTTC
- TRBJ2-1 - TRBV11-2 CAGRAGSIEQFF TGTGCCGGTAGGGCAGGTAGTATCGAGCAGTTCTTC
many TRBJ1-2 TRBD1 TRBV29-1 CSVARQGGYGYTF TGCAGCGTTGCGAGACAGGGGGGCTATGGCTACACCTTC
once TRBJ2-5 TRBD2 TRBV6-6 CTSSPDMVSGIQYF TGTACCAGCAGTCCTGACATGGTGAGCGGGATCCAGTACTTC
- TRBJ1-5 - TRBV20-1 CSARQVNIGSNQPQHF TGCAGTGCTAGGCAGGTGAATATTGGAAGCAATCAGCCCCAGCATTTT
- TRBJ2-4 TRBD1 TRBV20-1 CGAPGRDRVAKNIQYF TGCGGTGCTCCTGGCCGGGACAGGGTTGCCAAAAACATTCAGTATTTC
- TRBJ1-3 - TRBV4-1 CARSVGARLSGNTIYF TGCGCCAGAAGCGTGGGGGCAAGGCTCTCTGGAAATACCATATATTTT
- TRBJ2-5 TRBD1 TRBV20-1 CTASQPPGQGEPRETQYF TGCACTGCTAGCCAACCACCGGGACAGGGTGAACCTCGGGAGACCCAGTACTTC
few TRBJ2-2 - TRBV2 CARGKSSNTGELFF TGTGCCAGGGGAAAGAGTTCGAACACCGGGGAGCTGTTTTTT
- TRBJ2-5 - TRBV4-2 CASSLGGREAQCF TGTGCCAGCAGCCTCGGGGGGCGAGAGGCTCAGTGCTTC
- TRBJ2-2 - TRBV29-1 CSGPQGAGELFF TGCAGCGGCCCACAGGGCGCCGGGGAGCTGTTTTTT
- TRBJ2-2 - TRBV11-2 CTSSLVGNTGEPFF TGCACCAGCAGCTTAGTCGGGAACACCGGGGAGCCGTTTTTT
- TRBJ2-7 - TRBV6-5 CASGRHRSSYEQYF TGTGCCAGCGGGCGTCACAGGAGCTCCTACGAACAGTACTTC
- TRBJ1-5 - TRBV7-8 CASSSGRIKSRNQPQHF TGTGCCAGCAGCTCGGGTCGGATTAAGTCACGCAATCAGCCCCAGCATTTT
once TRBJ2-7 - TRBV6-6 CASSRHSSYKQYF TGTGCCAGCAGCCGACACTCTTCCTACAAGCAGTACTTC
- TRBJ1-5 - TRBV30 CPWMYGVREQGNQPQHF TGTCCCTGGATGTACGGCGTGAGGGAGCAAGGCAATCAGCCCCAGCATTTT